Listed here are 8 T cell receptor beta chains from one sample, sequenced in a study of T cells after yellow fever vaccination. Using its own MiXCR run on the 5' RACE reads, TCRdb lists one record per CDR3 protein. Of some 350,000 distinct CDR3 sequences detected, approximately 9% appear once; the ten largest clones hold roughly 18%. The input for sequencing was PBMCs, taken on the day of the first yellow fever vaccination. Receptors were obtained from a young man who received the YFV17D yellow fever vaccine.

This clonotype has a count of ten or more. The V gene is TRBV7-6, the J gene TRBJ2-5, with TRBD2 as a possible D gene (5 bases). The V gene lost 2 bases and the J gene lost 5 bases, with 12 bases spanning the gap. CDR1 is SGHVS, CDR2 FNYEAQ, per germline. This CDR3 spans 14 amino acids. The CDR3 DNA is TGTGCCAGCAGCTTATTAGGGCGGGCGGAGACCCAGTACTTC. This codes for CASSLLGRAETQYF.

The V gene is TRBV7-2, the J gene TRBJ2-5, with 8 bases lining up with TRBD1. Trimming cost V 5 bases and J 5 bases; bases outside gene matches: 10. The CDR3 has 15 amino acids. Germline CDR1 reads SGHTA; CDR2 reads FQGNSA. The CDR3 bases are TGTGCCAGCAGCGCCCCGGACAGGGCGGGGGAGACCCAGTACTTC. Its protein product is CASSAPDRAGETQYF.

This clonotype was recorded a few times. This chain joins TRBV5-1 and TRBJ2-3; D may be TRBD1 (6 bases). From germline, CDR1 is SGHRS and CDR2 YFSETQ. V shed 6 bases and J shed 3 bases, with 17 bases lying between them. CDR3 length: 15 residues. The CDR3 sequence: CASNEQGLRTDTQYF. CDR3 coding DNA: TGCGCCAGCAACGAACAGGGATTAAGGACAGATACGCAGTATTTT.

V and J are TRBV6-1 and TRBJ1-1, with a tentative D call TRBD1 (6 bases). The CDR3 contains 16 residues. Germline CDR1 and CDR2: MNHNS and SASEGT. V lost 4 bases and J lost 3, with 18 bases in between. CDR3 amino acids: CASSGGDTFPDTEAFF. CDR3 bases: TGTGCCAGCAGTGGAGGGGACACCTTTCCCGACACTGAAGCTTTCTTT.

This chain links TRBV6-2 or TRBV6-3 with TRBJ2-7; D is unclear. Germline loops: CDR1 MNHEY, CDR2 SVGEGT. The length of the CDR3 is 15 residues. V shed 0 bases and J shed 2 bases, with 11 bases lying between them. CDR3 DNA sequence: TGTGCCAGCAGTTACTCGCCTCTACGACCCTACGAGCAGTACTTC. This translates into CASSYSPLRPYEQYF.

The CDR3 sequence is CASSVPRAGNYGYTF. Written as DNA, the CDR3 is TGTGCCAGCAGCGTACCCCGGGCGGGGAACTATGGCTACACCTTC. V is TRBV9 and J is TRBJ1-2; D unresolved. This CDR3 spans 15 amino acids. CDR1 and CDR2 (germline): SGDLS, YYNGEE. Between the trimmed V and J ends, which lost 1 base and 2 bases, there was a span of 12 bases.

V usage is TRBV6-2 or TRBV6-3 and J usage is TRBJ2-1; 8 nucleotides line up with TRBD2. The J segment lost 9 bases and the V segment lost 2 bases, leaving 24 bases of the junction unmatched. The V gene's germline CDR1 is MNHEY and CDR2 SVGEGT. This CDR3 contains 20 residues. In DNA, the CDR3 is TGTGCCAGCAGTTACGCCCCGATTTTAGGGGCGGGGGGCACCCTAGTTGAGCAGTTCTTC. Amino acids: CASSYAPILGAGGTLVEQFF.

This clonotype has a handful of counts. The CDR3: CASSLEVGLLADTQYF. The CDR3 bases are TGTGCCAGCAGCTTGGAGGTCGGTTTACTAGCAGATACGCAGTATTTT. The chain recombines TRBV5-6 with TRBJ2-3, with D maybe TRBD2 (5 bases). This CDR3 comprises 16 residues. Germline CDR1 and CDR2: SGHDT and YYEEEE. Between the trimmed V and J ends, which lost 0 bases and 4 bases, there was a span of 15 bases.